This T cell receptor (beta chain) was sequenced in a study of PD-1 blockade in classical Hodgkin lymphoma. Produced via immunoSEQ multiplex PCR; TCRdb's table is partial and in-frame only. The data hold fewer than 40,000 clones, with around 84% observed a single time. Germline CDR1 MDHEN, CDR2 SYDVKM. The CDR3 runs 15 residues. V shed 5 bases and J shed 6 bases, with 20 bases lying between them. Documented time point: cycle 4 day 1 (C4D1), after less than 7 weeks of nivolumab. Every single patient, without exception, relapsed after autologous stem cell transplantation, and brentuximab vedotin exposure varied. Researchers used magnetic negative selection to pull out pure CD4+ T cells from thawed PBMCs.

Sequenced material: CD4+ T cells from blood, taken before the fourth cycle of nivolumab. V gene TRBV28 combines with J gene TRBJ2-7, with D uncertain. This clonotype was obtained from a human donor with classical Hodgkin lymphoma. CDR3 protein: CASSPDLGTRAEQYF. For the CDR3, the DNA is TGTGCCAGCAGTCCCGACCTAGGTACACGCGCCGAGCAGTACTTC.